This T cell receptor beta chain was retrieved from a study of patients and donors after allogeneic stem cell transplantation. One entry per CDR3 protein results from TCRdb running MiXCR on the RT-PCR reads. The repertoire includes about a million distinct CDR3 sequences, more than 15% of them detected once, and 5.5% to 6.5% sits in the top ten. Material for sequencing was blood, either unsorted or a sorted T cell fraction (not recorded which). The clonotype was recovered from a human donor who was either an allogeneic HSCT recipient or a stem cell or donor lymphocyte infusion donor (not recorded which). It is not recorded whose cells these are; they may come from a transplant donor.

CDR3 bases: TGTGCCAGCAGTACCCTACGACAGAGGGTCCCGCGAACAGATACGCAGTATTTT. Protein product: CASSTLRQRVPRTDTQYF. The rearrangement uses TRBV27 and TRBJ2-3; either TRBD1 or TRBD2 may fit D (5 bases each). CDR3 length: 18 residues. The germline gives CDR1 MNHEY, CDR2 SMNVEV (reference sequence). V was trimmed by 5 bases and J by 3 bases, leaving 24 bases between them.